These 10 T cell receptor beta chains originate from one sample sequenced in a study of cytomegalovirus exposure and HLA in healthy donors. This PCR relied on a set of 60 Vbeta primers and 13 Jbeta primers. TCRdb keeps only in-frame clones here, not all; method: immunoSEQ multiplex PCR. Of about 130,000 clones listed, around 10% are singletons. The sequencing input was PBMCs. The receptor source for this set is a woman aged 40 to 55 in good health and CMV-seropositive.

This sequence joins TRBV5-1 and TRBJ2-7, with D possibly matching TRBD1 (6 bases). V lost 0 bases and J 2 bases, leaving 9 bases between the germline ends. Germline CDR1 SGHRS, CDR2 YFSETQ. This CDR3 contains 14 residues. The DNA of the CDR3 is TGCGCCAGCAGCTTGGGGCAGGGGCCCTACGAGCAGTACTTC. Its protein is CASSLGQGPYEQYF.

This clone was seen only a few times. The V gene is TRBV25-1, the J gene TRBJ1-1, with D possibly TRBD1 on 5 matching bases. CDR1 is MGHDK and CDR2 is SYGVNS in the germline V gene. This CDR3 comprises 15 residues. Between the trimmed V and J ends, which lost 2 bases and 1 base, there was a span of 11 bases. The CDR3 DNA follows: TGTGCCAGCAGTGAAGGGGCAGGTGGGAACACTGAAGCTTTCTTT. Its protein product is CASSEGAGGNTEAFF.

This clone has more than one count but fewer than ten. V usage is TRBV7-9 and J usage is TRBJ2-1, with D possibly matching TRBD1 (6 bases). The germline V gene has CDR1 SEHNR and CDR2 FQNEAQ (reference sequence). The CDR3 consists of 16 residues. With 3 bases removed from V and 7 bases from J, the gap between germline ends came to 19 bases. Here the CDR3 DNA reads TGTGCCAGCAGCTTTAGAAGGCAGGGGAAGGGGAATGAGCAGTTCTTC. Its protein is CASSFRRQGKGNEQFF.

The V and J genes are TRBV19 and TRBJ1-2; 7 nucleotides match TRBD1. The CDR3 extends over 15 amino acids. The junction had 11 bases not matched to a gene; V was cut back by 4 bases and J by 6 bases. Germline V gene lookup returns CDR1 LNHDA and CDR2 SQIVND (reference sequence). DNA for the CDR3: TGTGCCAGTAGTAGAAGCCCCGGGACAGCAGATGGCTACACCTTC. This gives the protein CASSRSPGTADGYTF. The full variable domain, rest sourced from reference TRBV19 and TRBJ1-2, is DGGITQSPKYLFRKEGQNVTLSCEQNLNHDAMYWYRQDPGQGLRLIYYSQIVNDFQKGDIAEGYSVSREKKESFPLTVTSAQKNPTAFYLCASSRSPGTADGYTFGSGTRLTVV.

This clone has more than one count but fewer than ten. The rearrangement links TRBV5-1 to TRBJ1-6, with D unresolved. Germline V lookup: CDR1 SGHRS, CDR2 YFSETQ. V dropped 0 bases and J dropped 6 bases, with 10 bases sitting between them. This CDR3 comprises 15 residues. For the CDR3, the DNA is TGCGCCAGCAGCTTGGGGACTGCGTTTAATTCACCCCTCCACTTT. Protein product: CASSLGTAFNSPLHF.

This chain joins TRBV2 and TRBJ2-3; the match to TRBD1 covers 11 bases. V gave up 5 bases and J gave up 2 bases; unmatched junction bases: 6. The CDR3 is 16 amino acids. CDR1 and CDR2 (germline): SNHLY, FYNNEI. The CDR3 reads CASSHPGQGVTDTQYF. The DNA of the CDR3 is TGTGCCAGCAGTCATCCGGGACAGGGGGTCACAGATACGCAGTATTTT.

This clone has a handful of counts. CDR3 amino acids: CASTQGSYEQYF. DNA of the CDR3: TGCGCCAGCACCCAGGGGTCCTACGAGCAGTACTTC. The chain has TRBV10-2 and TRBJ2-7; tentative D call: TRBD1 (6 bases). V shed 7 bases and J shed 1 base, with 8 bases lying between them. The CDR3 runs 12 residues. Per germline, CDR1 WSHSY and CDR2 SAAADI.

The chain recombines TRBV29-1 with TRBJ2-5; D might be TRBD1 (6 bases). Trimming removed 3 bases at V and 0 bases at J, with 14 bases between. The CDR3 sequence is 15 residues long. Germline V gives CDR1 SQVTM, CDR2 ANQGSEA. Written as DNA, the CDR3 is TGCAGCGTTGACGCTTGGACAGAGTACCAAGAGACCCAGTACTTC. Translation: CSVDAWTEYQETQYF.

This clone was counted only a few times. The gene calls are TRBV5-1 and TRBJ2-2; D uncertain. Germline V gene lookup returns CDR1 SGHRS and CDR2 YFSETQ. The CDR3 covers 15 residues. V was cut by 0 bases and J by 5 bases, with 11 bases left in between. This CDR3 is CASSLDSHVTGELFF. The DNA for the CDR3 is TGCGCCAGCAGCTTGGACAGTCACGTAACCGGGGAGCTGTTTTTT.

The table lists this clone with a few counts. The rearrangement links TRBV6-4 to TRBJ2-3; 11 nucleotides agree with TRBD2. The CDR3 has 15 residues. CDR1 is MRHNA, CDR2 SNTAGT, per germline. V was pared by 3 bases and J by 3 bases, with 2 bases of the junction left unmatched. DNA of the CDR3: TGTGCCAGCAGTGATAGCGGGGGGGAAACAGATACGCAGTATTTT. Translated: CASSDSGGETDTQYF.